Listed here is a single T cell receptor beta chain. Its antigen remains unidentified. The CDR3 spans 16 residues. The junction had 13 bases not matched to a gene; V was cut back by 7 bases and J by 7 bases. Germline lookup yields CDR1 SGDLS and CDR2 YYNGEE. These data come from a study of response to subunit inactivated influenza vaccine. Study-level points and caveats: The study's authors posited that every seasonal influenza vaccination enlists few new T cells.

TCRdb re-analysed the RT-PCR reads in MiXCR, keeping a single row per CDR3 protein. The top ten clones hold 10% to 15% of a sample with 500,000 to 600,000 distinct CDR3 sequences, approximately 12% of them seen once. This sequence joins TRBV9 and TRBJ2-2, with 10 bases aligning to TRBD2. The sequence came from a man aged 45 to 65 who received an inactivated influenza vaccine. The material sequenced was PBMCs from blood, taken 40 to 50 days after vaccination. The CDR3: CASSSALAGESGELFF. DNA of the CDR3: TGTGCCAGCTCCTCGGCCCTAGCGGGAGAAAGCGGGGAGCTGTTTTTT. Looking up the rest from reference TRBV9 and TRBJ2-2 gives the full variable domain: DSGVTQTPKHLITATGQRVTLRCSPRSGDLSVYWYQQSLDQGLQFLIQYYNGEERAKGNILERFSAQQFPDLHSELNLSSLELGDSALYFCASSSALAGESGELFFGEGSRLTVL.